Listed here are 32 T cell receptor beta chains from one sample, sequenced in a study of blood T cells in healthy people across ages (dated by TCRdb to about 2015). Receptors were amplified or captured by 5' RACE. Instrument used: Illumina HiSeq 2500. A second 7 to 11 cycle PCR used a sample-barcoded 5' primer and a J-beta primer mix. The public reads were reanalyzed by TCRdb: fastp trimming at Q25, MiXCR alignment, in-frame beta chains only. Every CDR3 protein is listed once, alongside the most common genes and DNA of its rows. Recorded for this sample are 850,000 to 1,100,000 distinct CDR3 sequences; 35% to 40% of them occurred a single time. The ten top clones hold less than 15% of the sample. The material sequenced was blood. The receptors were gathered from a man younger than 35 in good health.

This clonotype was observed a handful of times. This chain uses TRBV7-9 with TRBJ1-5; D is unclear. Trimming cost V 4 bases and J 3 bases, with 10 bases left between them. From germline, CDR1 is SEHNR and CDR2 FQNEAQ (reference sequence). The CDR3 length is 14 residues. The CDR3 reads CASSSVSDNQPQHF. CDR3 sequence (DNA): TGTGCCAGCAGCTCGGTCTCGGACAATCAGCCCCAGCATTTT.

The V gene is TRBV12-3 or TRBV12-4, the J gene TRBJ1-1; D unresolved. V dropped 8 bases and J dropped 3 bases, with 13 bases sitting between them. This CDR3 has 13 amino acids. The CDR3 nucleotides are TGTGCCAGCGGGTACATTCTGGACACTGAAGCTTTCTTT. Translation: CASGYILDTEAFF.

The chain links TRBV25-1 to TRBJ2-3; unclear D gene. The germline CDR1 and CDR2 sequences are MGHDK and SYGVNS. The V gene lost 7 bases and the J gene lost 4 bases, with 6 bases spanning the gap. This CDR3 spans 11 amino acids. Written as DNA, the CDR3 is TGTGCCAGCATCGTTGCAGATACGCAGTATTTT. It yields the protein CASIVADTQYF.

The rearrangement links TRBV5-1 to TRBJ1-2; no reliable D call. This CDR3 region has 15 residues. The V end was cut by 4 bases, the J end by 0 bases, with 13 bases between. Germline lookup yields CDR1 SGHRS and CDR2 YFSETQ. This chain's CDR3 is CASSPRYESNYGYTF. The CDR3 region has the DNA TGCGCCAGCAGCCCCCGATACGAGTCTAACTATGGCTACACCTTC. The full variable domain, completed using reference TRBV5-1 and TRBJ1-2, is KAGVTQTPRYLIKTRGQQVTLSCSPISGHRSVSWYQQTPGQGLQFLFEYFSETQRNKGNFPGRFSGRQFSNSRSEMNVSTLELGDSALYLCASSPRYESNYGYTFGSGTRLTVV.

Comment on this clonotype: At one boundary the junction diverges from the germline segment, which might be a read error. The genes are TRBV11-3 and TRBJ1-1, with 7 bases that match TRBD1. CDR3 size: 13 residues. Germline CDR1 SGHNT, CDR2 YENEEA. DNA for the CDR3: TGTGCCAGCAGCCAACAGGGGAACGCTGAAGCTTTCTTT. Translating it yields CASSQQGNAEAFF.

A few counts support this clonotype. This sequence joins TRBV7-2 and TRBJ2-2; no definite D call. V was shortened by 8 bases and J by 0 bases, with 4 bases between the two germline ends. This CDR3 comprises 12 residues. Germline CDR1 reads SGHTA; CDR2 reads FQGNSA. The CDR3 DNA reads TGTGCCAGCGGATCGAACACCGGGGAGCTGTTTTTT. Amino acids: CASGSNTGELFF.

This rearrangement joins TRBV6-5 to TRBJ1-1; D gene unclear. CDR1 is MNHEY and CDR2 is SVGAGI in the germline V gene. Trimming left V 4 bases short and J 0 bases short, with 15 bases between. This CDR3 spans 16 amino acids. The CDR3 is CASSSPSGPLNTEAFF. The CDR3 coding sequence is TGTGCCAGCAGTTCCCCCAGCGGGCCCCTGAACACTGAAGCTTTCTTT.

V and J are TRBV12-3 or TRBV12-4 and TRBJ2-7, with D hard to call. V was clipped by 0 bases and J by 10 bases, with 16 bases between them. This CDR3 comprises 14 residues. CDR3 nucleotide sequence: TGTGCCAGCAGTTTAGCCCACCTCACAGAGGACCAGTACTTC. Translating gives CASSLAHLTEDQYF.

This clonotype was detected once. This chain links TRBV12-3 or TRBV12-4 with TRBJ2-7; the match to TRBD2 covers 8 bases. The J call could be wrong; TRBJ2-5 is a better fit for the DNA end. The CDR3 sequence is 16 residues long. The DNA for the CDR3 is TGTGCCAGCAGTTCATTTACGGGGGGGCCGTTGGAGACCCAGTACTTC. It codes for CASSSFTGGPLETQYF.

This clonotype was found a few times. The V and J genes are TRBV7-2 and TRBJ2-3, with D unresolved. Per the germline V gene, CDR1 is SGHTA and CDR2 is FQGNSA. Trimming removed 3 bases from V and 5 bases from J, with 12 bases in between. The CDR3 spans 14 residues. The CDR3 bases are TGTGCCAGCAGCTTTTCGGCGGATGGAGATACGCAGTATTTT. Translating gives CASSFSADGDTQYF.

This clonotype was counted once. This may arise from a read error, as a much more abundant clone is one base away. The chain recombines TRBV4-3 with TRBJ1-2; perhaps TRBD1 as D (5 bases). This CDR3 is 15 amino acids long. CDR1 is LGHNA and CDR2 is YSLEER in the germline V gene. This CDR3 reads CAGSQGDRPAYGYTF. CDR3 sequence (DNA): TGCGCCGGCAGCCAAGGTGACAGACCAGCCTATGGCTACACCTTC.

This clonotype occurred a few times. The chain recombines TRBV7-9 with TRBJ2-1; the match to TRBD2 covers 13 bases. V gave up 2 bases and J gave up 8 bases; unmatched junction bases: 6. The CDR3 consists of 16 residues. The germline V gene has CDR1 SEHNR and CDR2 FQNEAQ (reference sequence). The CDR3 sequence: CASSLPGLAGYYEQFF. The CDR3 nucleotides are TGTGCCAGCAGCTTACCGGGACTAGCGGGGTACTATGAGCAGTTCTTC.

V usage is TRBV11-2 and J usage is TRBJ2-1, with TRBD2 matching over 7 bases. With 1 base clipped from V and 8 bases from J, the junction kept 8 bases outside the gene matches. Germline loops: CDR1 SGHAT, CDR2 FQNNGV. This CDR3 has 15 amino acids. This chain's CDR3 is CASSLGRGGRDEQFF. In DNA form, the CDR3 reads TGTGCCAGCAGCTTAGGGCGCGGGGGTCGAGATGAGCAGTTCTTC. Based on the CDR3 plus reference TRBV11-2 and TRBJ2-1, the full variable domain is EAGVAQSPRYKIIEKRQSVAFWCNPISGHATLYWYQQILGQGPKLLIQFQNNGVVDDSQLPKDRFSAERLKGVDSTLKIQPAKLEDSAVYLCASSLGRGGRDEQFFGPGTRLTVL.

V usage is TRBV27 and J usage is TRBJ2-2; 10 bases fit TRBD2. Germline V gives CDR1 MNHEY, CDR2 SMNVEV (reference sequence). The CDR3 sequence is 15 residues long. The ends lost 1 base at V and 5 bases at J; junction bases unmatched: 1. The CDR3 loop is CASSLFSGGTGELFF. The CDR3 region has the DNA TGTGCCAGCAGTTTATTTAGCGGGGGGACCGGGGAGCTGTTTTTT.

This sequence joins TRBV30 and TRBJ1-5; no reliable D call. Per the germline V gene, CDR1 is GTSNPN and CDR2 is SVGIG (reference sequence). The CDR3 is made up of 12 amino acids. V lost 2 bases and J 6 bases, leaving 8 bases between the germline ends. CDR3 sequence: CAWSTGPQPQHF. Written as DNA, the CDR3 is TGTGCCTGGAGTACCGGGCCTCAGCCCCAGCATTTT.

The chain uses TRBV29-1 and TRBJ1-4; D is possibly TRBD1 (5 bases). The CDR3 runs to 14 residues. V was pared by 7 bases and J by 7 bases, with 19 bases between. Per the germline V gene, CDR1 is SQVTM and CDR2 is ANQGSEA. This CDR3 is CSADIGGVGEKLFF. CDR3 in DNA: TGCAGCGCTGATATTGGGGGAGTTGGTGAAAAACTGTTTTTT.

V usage is TRBV20-1 and J usage is TRBJ2-5; D call uncertain. The V end lost 6 bases, the J end lost 0 bases, and 5 bases lay between the germline ends. Germline CDR1 DFQATT, CDR2 SNEGSKA (reference sequence). The CDR3 is 11 amino acids. The chain's CDR3 is CSAKYQETQYF. CDR3 bases: TGCAGTGCGAAATACCAAGAGACCCAGTACTTC.

The chain carries TRBV11-3 and TRBJ1-1, with D perhaps TRBD1 (5 bases). Germline V CDR1 and CDR2: SGHNT, YENEEA. The CDR3 contains 14 residues. V was shortened by 4 bases and J by 5 bases, with 14 bases between the two germline ends. As DNA, the CDR3 is TGTGCCAGCAGCTCAGGGTTGAGTGGGACTGAAGCTTTCTTT. This codes for CASSSGLSGTEAFF.

This rearrangement joins TRBV6-5 to TRBJ2-1; D might be TRBD1 (6 bases). V lost 0 bases to trimming and J lost 4 bases, with 19 bases between them. Germline V gene lookup returns CDR1 MNHEY and CDR2 SVGAGI. This CDR3 comprises 18 residues. The CDR3 sequence: CASSYSGAEVPLYNEQFF. DNA of the CDR3: TGTGCCAGCAGTTACTCGGGGGCAGAAGTTCCCCTTTACAATGAGCAGTTCTTC.

There are a few counts of this clonotype. This chain links TRBV13 with TRBJ2-4; TRBD2 matches 8 bases. The germline gives CDR1 PRHDT, CDR2 FYEKMQ (reference sequence). This CDR3 contains 15 residues. Trimming removed 7 bases from V and 6 bases from J; junction bases left unmatched: 11. The CDR3 loop is CASNTREGPRNIQYF. CDR3 DNA sequence: TGTGCCAGCAACACACGGGAGGGTCCTAGAAACATTCAGTACTTC.

This clonotype was counted only a few times. The CDR3 DNA sequence: TGTGCCAGCAGCCGATCGGGAGGGAACACTGAAGCTTTCTTT. This encodes CASSRSGGNTEAFF. The V gene is TRBV7-9, the J gene TRBJ1-1, with D hard to call. V lost 5 bases and J lost 1, with 11 bases in between. Germline lookup yields CDR1 SEHNR and CDR2 FQNEAQ (reference sequence). This CDR3 has 14 amino acids. Using reference TRBV7-9 and TRBJ1-1 for the parts outside the CDR3, the full variable domain is DTGVSQNPRHKITKRGQNVTFRCDPISEHNRLYWYRQTLGQGPEFLTYFQNEAQLEKSRLLSDRFSAERPKGSFSTLEIQRTEQGDSAMYLCASSRSGGNTEAFFGQGTRLTVV.

This clonotype was picked up a small number of times. V and J are TRBV11-2 and TRBJ2-7, with D tentatively TRBD1 (5 bases). This CDR3 region has 15 residues. CDR1 is SGHAT, CDR2 FQNNGV, per germline. Trimming stripped 6 bases from V and 1 base from J, with 16 bases between. The CDR3 sequence: CASRSTGFTSYEQYF. CDR3 coding DNA: TGTGCCAGCAGATCAACAGGTTTTACTTCCTACGAGCAGTACTTC.

Written as DNA, the CDR3 is TGTGCCATCAGTGAAGGCACAGTACCAACTAATGAAAAACTGTTTTTT. Its translation is CAISEGTVPTNEKLFF. This sequence joins TRBV10-3 and TRBJ1-4; unclear D gene. CDR3 length: 16 residues. Looked up from germline, CDR1 is ENHRY and CDR2 is SYGVKD. The V gene lost 3 bases and the J gene lost 0 bases, with 11 bases spanning the gap.

The chain links TRBV6-1 to TRBJ1-5; 9 bases match TRBD1. The ends lost 4 bases at V and 0 bases at J; junction bases unmatched: 7. Germline CDR1 and CDR2: MNHNS and SASEGT. The CDR3 loop spans 17 amino acids. The CDR3 DNA sequence: TGTGCCAGCAGTGGCGGGACAGGGATCCTTAGCAATCAGCCCCAGCATTTT. Encoded protein: CASSGGTGILSNQPQHF.

This clonotype has a handful of counts. The chain combines TRBV4-1 with TRBJ1-4; possible D gene TRBD1, 5 bases. The CDR3 spans 16 residues. Trimming stripped 4 bases from V and 3 bases from J, with 15 bases between. CDR1 is MGHRA, CDR2 YSYEKL, per germline. CDR3 sequence reads: CASSPVAGIANEKLFF. CDR3 bases: TGCGCCAGCAGCCCAGTTGCAGGGATAGCTAATGAAAAACTGTTTTTT.

The rearrangement links TRBV3-1 to TRBJ2-1; the match to TRBD2 covers 11 bases. V was pared by 0 bases and J by 1 base, with 5 bases of the junction left unmatched. The CDR3 has 18 amino acids. Per the germline V gene, CDR1 is LGHDT and CDR2 is YNNKEL (reference sequence). CDR3 region: CASSQDFTSGGSYNEQFF. The CDR3 nucleotides are TGTGCCAGCAGCCAAGATTTTACTAGCGGGGGTTCCTACAATGAGCAGTTCTTC.

This clonotype was seen a handful of times. This chain joins TRBV12-3 or TRBV12-4 and TRBJ2-1; 9 bases fit TRBD2. The V segment lost 2 bases and the J segment 6 bases; nucleotides outside the gene matches: 8. The CDR3 length is 16 residues. As DNA, the CDR3 is TGTGCCAGCAGTTTACCCTCTAGCGGGGTTTCCAATGAGCAGTTCTTC. It yields the protein CASSLPSSGVSNEQFF.

This chain uses TRBV9 with TRBJ2-1, with 7 bases matching TRBD2. This CDR3 is built from 16 residues. Trimming cost V 2 bases and J 0 bases; bases outside gene matches: 5. Germline CDR1 and CDR2: SGDLS and YYNGEE. The CDR3 sequence is CASSVSGESSYNEQFF. CDR3 nucleotide sequence: TGTGCCAGCAGCGTCAGCGGGGAGAGCTCCTACAATGAGCAGTTCTTC.

The V gene is TRBV5-5, the J gene TRBJ2-1; D is ambiguous. Germline V CDR1 and CDR2: SGHKS, YYEKEE (reference sequence). V lost 4 bases and J 4 bases, leaving 12 bases between the germline ends. This CDR3 comprises 14 residues. CDR3 nucleotide sequence: TGTGCCAGCAGCGCCGAGAGTTCATACAATGAGCAGTTCTTC. It specifies CASSAESSYNEQFF. Supplemented by reference TRBV5-5 and TRBJ2-1, the full variable domain reads DAGVTQSPTHLIKTRGQQVTLRCSPISGHKSVSWYQQVLGQGPQFIFQYYEKEERGRGNFPDRFSARQFPNYSSELNVNALLLGDSALYLCASSAESSYNEQFFGPGTRLTVL.

The chain carries TRBV27 and TRBJ1-4; TRBD1 agrees at 11 bases. The length of the CDR3 is 17 residues. The J segment lost 6 bases and the V segment lost 5 bases, leaving 11 bases of the junction unmatched. Germline-derived CDR1 and CDR2 are MNHEY and SMNVEV (reference sequence). CDR3 in DNA: TGTGCCAGCAGTCCCTCCCCGGACAGGGGGCGAGATGAAAAACTGTTTTTT. Translating gives CASSPSPDRGRDEKLFF.

The chain employs TRBV6-2 or TRBV6-3 and TRBJ2-2, with D uncertain. The V end was cut by 5 bases, the J end by 6 bases, with 7 bases between. CDR1 and CDR2 (germline): MNHEY, SVGEGT. This CDR3 region has 12 residues. CDR3 sequence (DNA): TGTGCCAGCAGTAACGGGCCCGGGGAGCTGTTTTTT. Translation gives CASSNGPGELFF.

This clonotype was detected only a few times. The chain uses TRBV3-1 and TRBJ2-1, with 7 bases fitting TRBD2. Germline CDR1 is LGHDT and CDR2 is YNNKEL (reference sequence). The CDR3 runs to 17 residues. V shed 4 bases and J 4 bases; nucleotides not matched to a gene: 13. The CDR3 loop is CASSPPGWGGIYNEQFF. CDR3 nucleotide sequence: TGTGCCAGCAGCCCCCCCGGGTGGGGGGGGATATACAATGAGCAGTTCTTC.